This TCR beta chain was documented in a study of shared clonotypes between healthy human individuals. Study-wide context: Donors were a couple of women and a few men aged 18 to 49.

Each cell subset's genomic DNA was divided evenly among several immunoSEQ plates. TCRdb's copy holds only in-frame clones and misses some; the assay was immunoSEQ multiplex PCR. Seen here are around 500,000 clones, roughly 78% observed once, and the top ten hold approximately 12%. V was clipped by 6 bases and J by 1 base; unmatched bases: 11. Germline V gene data show CDR1 as LNHDA and CDR2 as SQIVND (reference sequence). CDR3 length: 16 residues. Sequenced input: PBMCs. The V call is TRBV19, the J call TRBJ2-5, with TRBD1 matching over 7 bases. The TCR originated in a woman in her 40s in good health. Some clones in this sample may be carry-over from other donors' samples. CDR3 nucleotide sequence: TGTGCCAGTAGCCGGACAGGTACTGGTGGCCAAGAGACCCAGTACTTC. The encoded protein is CASSRTGTGGQETQYF.